Given below is one TCR beta chain in context. Its antigen remains unknown. This entry belongs to a study of cytomegalovirus exposure and HLA in healthy donors. The study, taken as a whole, reports: Cytomegalovirus-associated status was assigned to about 180 TCR beta chains. In vitro assays verified that a few CMV-associated chains recognized CMV antigens specifically. Usually a TCR sequence was rare, but some public TCRs were found in many donors.

Data came from immunoSEQ multiplex PCR; TCRdb stores just in-frame clones and leaves some out. The table has 250,000 to 400,000 clones, 87% seen once; the top ten hold over 1%. Germline loops: CDR1 SGHRS, CDR2 YFSETQ. Trimming pared 0 bases from V and 11 bases from J, leaving 11 bases between. The CDR3 runs 12 residues. This clonotype was sampled from a woman in her 30s in good health and CMV-seropositive. The sequenced sample was PBMCs. V usage is TRBV5-1 and J usage is TRBJ2-5, with D perhaps given as TRBD1 or TRBD2 (6 bases each). CDR3 region: CASSLEGGSQYF. The CDR3 DNA reads TGCGCCAGCAGCTTGGAAGGGGGGTCTCAGTACTTC.